Described below is a single T cell receptor beta chain sequence and its context. This sample stems from a study of T cell changes during pregnancy in multiple sclerosis. TCRdb's copy holds only in-frame clones and misses some; the assay was immunoSEQ multiplex PCR. The table lists some 83,000 clones, 91% of them singletons. Germline CDR1 MNHEY, CDR2 SMNVEV (reference sequence). The CDR3 covers 14 residues. The V end lost 3 bases, the J end lost 10 bases, and 16 bases lay between the germline ends. The source material was PBMCs, sampled in the first trimester of pregnancy. The chain uses TRBV27 and TRBJ2-1; D may be TRBD2 (5 bases). This TCR was recovered from a female donor in good health, serving as a control in a pregnancy study. Some clones in this sample may be carry-over from other donors' samples. The CDR3 coding sequence is TGTGCCAGCAGTTTGAGTTACACCTCGGGGGAGCAGTTCTTC. Residues: CASSLSYTSGEQFF.